Below are 17 T cell receptor beta chains sequenced from a single sample in a study of monozygotic twins with inflammatory bowel disease (dated by TCRdb to about 2019). Libraries were constructed by 5' RACE. Sequenced on an Illumina HiSeq 2500. TCRdb reprocessed the reads and provides one entry for every CDR3 protein sequence; no DNA is given. The table kept for this sample lists 420,000 or so distinct CDR3 sequences. The top ten clones comprise about 2.3% of the sample. The sample taken for sequencing was blood. Receptors originate from a human donor with ulcerative colitis or Crohn's disease, or a healthy co-twin of an affected twin (not recorded which).

CDR3 region: CASSLVTRGSYEQYF. This chain links TRBV7-2 with TRBJ2-7. CDR3 length: 15 amino acids. CDR1 is SGHTA, CDR2 FQGNSA, per germline.

This chain links TRBV7-2 with TRBJ2-7; with no DNA, the TCRdb D assignment of TRBD1 cannot be verified. The CDR3 sequence is 14 residues long. CDR1 is SGHTA and CDR2 is FQGNSA in the germline V gene. CDR3 protein: CASSSSPGEYEQYF.

The chain has TRBV7-9 and TRBJ1-1; the D call of TRBD1 rests on TCRdb alone, since no DNA is present to check it. Germline V gene sequence: CDR1 SEHNR, CDR2 FQNEAQ (reference sequence). CDR3 length: 13 residues. The CDR3 loop reads CASSLEGATEAFF. Full variable domain (missing parts from reference TRBV7-9 and TRBJ1-1): DTGVSQNPRHKITKRGQNVTFRCDPISEHNRLYWYRQTLGQGPEFLTYFQNEAQLEKSRLLSDRFSAERPKGSFSTLEIQRTEQGDSAMYLCASSLEGATEAFFGQGTRLTVV.

The V and J genes are TRBV15 and TRBJ1-2; TCRdb selects TRBD1, and the lack of DNA leaves this call unchecked. Germline lookup yields CDR1 LNHNV and CDR2 YYDKDF (reference sequence). The CDR3 contains 15 residues. CDR3 residues: CATSRTQTGSGGYTF.

J is TRBJ2-2 and V is TRBV20-1; TCRdb's D call of TRBD1 is untestable without DNA. Per the germline V gene, CDR1 is DFQATT and CDR2 is SNEGSKA (reference sequence). The CDR3 extends over 12 amino acids. CDR3 residues: CSAYRETGELFF.

The gene calls are TRBV5-1 and TRBJ1-1. This CDR3 comprises 15 residues. Germline V gene lookup returns CDR1 SGHRS and CDR2 YFSETQ. This chain's CDR3 is CASSRETSTNTEAFF.

This rearrangement joins TRBV2 to TRBJ2-7; TCRdb selects TRBD1, and the lack of DNA leaves this call unchecked. Germline CDR1 is SNHLY and CDR2 is FYNNEI. This CDR3 spans 14 amino acids. The chain's CDR3 is CASRGDGVPYEQYF.

The chain links TRBV7-3 to TRBJ2-1; the TCRdb D gene call, TRBD2, has no DNA to confirm it. The length of the CDR3 is 14 residues. Germline V lookup: CDR1 SGHTA, CDR2 FQGTGA. CDR3 sequence: CASSRDWQYNEQFF.

This chain connects TRBV28 to TRBJ1-2. The length of the CDR3 is 12 residues. Germline CDR1 and CDR2: MDHEN and SYDVKM. This CDR3 is CASSLLGEGYTF.

The chain employs TRBV19 and TRBJ1-5. This CDR3 contains 14 residues. The V gene's germline CDR1 is LNHDA and CDR2 SQIVND (reference sequence). This chain's CDR3 is CASSMGTYNQPQHF.

V usage is TRBV12-3 or TRBV12-4 and J usage is TRBJ1-2. CDR3 length: 14 amino acids. The CDR3 sequence is CASSLEGINYGYTF.

The chain recombines TRBV11-2 with TRBJ1-1. The CDR3 length is 13 residues. Germline V CDR1 and CDR2: SGHAT, FQNNGV. CDR3 sequence reads: CASSSQLRTEAFF.

The rearrangement links TRBV7-9 to TRBJ2-3; no DNA is available, so the TRBD1 call from TCRdb remains unchecked. This CDR3 comprises 14 residues. Germline V gives CDR1 SEHNR, CDR2 FQNEAQ (reference sequence). The chain's CDR3 is CAGGTGVSTDTQYF. Variable domain in full (rest from reference TRBV7-9 and TRBJ2-3): DTGVSQNPRHKITKRGQNVTFRCDPISEHNRLYWYRQTLGQGPEFLTYFQNEAQLEKSRLLSDRFSAERPKGSFSTLEIQRTEQGDSAMYLCAGGTGVSTDTQYFGPGTRLTVL.

The CDR3 loop reads CASSLAQTSGNNEQFF. This sequence joins TRBV27 and TRBJ2-1; lacking DNA, the TRBD2 call made by TCRdb goes unchecked. The CDR3 is made up of 16 amino acids. In germline, CDR1 is MNHEY, CDR2 SMNVEV (reference sequence).

The chain combines TRBV30 with TRBJ1-1. CDR1 and CDR2 (germline): GTSNPN, SVGIG (reference sequence). The CDR3 consists of 13 residues. CDR3 in amino acids: CASYSGGRFEAFF.

This chain uses TRBV30 with TRBJ1-1. This CDR3 comprises 13 residues. CDR1 is GTSNPN, CDR2 SVGIG, per germline (reference sequence). CDR3 amino acids: CAWSVDSGSEAFF. The full variable domain, with the rest looked up from reference TRBV30 and TRBJ1-1, is SQTIHQWPATLVQPVGSPLSLECTVEGTSNPNLYWYRQAAGRGLQLLFYSVGIGQISSEVPQNLSASRPQDRQFILSSKKLLLSDSGFYLCAWSVDSGSEAFFGQGTRLTVV.

The chain is built from TRBV5-4 and TRBJ2-1; TCRdb names TRBD2, which stays unverified in the absence of DNA. The CDR3 is 20 residues long. The germline gives CDR1 SGHNT, CDR2 YYREEE (reference sequence). The CDR3 region is CASSLRVGLAGGISYNEQFF.